The sequence of this T cell receptor (beta chain) was determined in a study of Graves' ophthalmopathy and Graves' hyperthyroidism. With respect to this clonotype: Its antigen is as yet unknown.

Recruitment covered hyperthyroidism patients aged 18 to 65 whose new diagnosis was of under 2 months' duration. The authors amplified TCR beta CDR3 regions, and they did so from RNA transcripts for repertoire sequencing. HTBI primers primed a first-round RT-PCR, and a second-round multiplex PCR followed. MiXCR was run by TCRdb on the multiplex PCR reads, yielding one entry per CDR3 protein. The table lists over a million distinct CDR3 sequences, about 38% of them singletons. This CDR3 has 11 residues. With 7 bases clipped from V and 7 bases from J, the junction kept 5 bases outside the gene matches. Germline assignment: CDR1 SQVTM and CDR2 ANQGSEA. Regarding the study as a whole: Detected in blood as well were most expanded thyroid clonotypes with frequency above 0.001. This model predicted ophthalmopathy progression (sensitivity 65% to 71%, specificity about 72%).

The source material was peripheral blood or thyroid tissue (not recorded which). The source is an adult man with Graves' hyperthyroidism. The chain uses TRBV29-1 and TRBJ2-5, with 8 bases identical to TRBD2. The chain's CDR3 is CSAAGALTQYF. The CDR3 DNA reads TGCAGCGCAGCGGGAGCTCTGACCCAGTACTTC. Full variable domain (remainder filled in from reference TRBV29-1 and TRBJ2-5): SAVISQKPSRDICQRGTSLTIQCQVDSQVTMMFWYRQQPGQSLTLIATANQGSEATYESGFVIDKFPISRPNLTFSTLTVSNMSPEDSSIYLCSAAGALTQYFGPGTRLLVL.